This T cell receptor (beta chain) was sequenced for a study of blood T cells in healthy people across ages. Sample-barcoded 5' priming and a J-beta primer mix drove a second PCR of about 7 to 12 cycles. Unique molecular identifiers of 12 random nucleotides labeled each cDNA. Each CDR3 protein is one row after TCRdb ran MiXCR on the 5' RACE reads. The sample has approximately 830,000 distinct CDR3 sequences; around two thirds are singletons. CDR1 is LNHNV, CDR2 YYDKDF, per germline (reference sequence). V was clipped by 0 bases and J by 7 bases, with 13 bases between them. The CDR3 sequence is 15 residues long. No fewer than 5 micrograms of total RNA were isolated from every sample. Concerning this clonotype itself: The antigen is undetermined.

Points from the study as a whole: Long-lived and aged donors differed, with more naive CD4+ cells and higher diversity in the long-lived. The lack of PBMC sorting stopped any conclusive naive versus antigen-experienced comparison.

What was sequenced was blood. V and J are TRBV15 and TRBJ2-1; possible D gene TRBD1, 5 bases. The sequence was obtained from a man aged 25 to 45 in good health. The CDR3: CATSREVGLPNEQFF. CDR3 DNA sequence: TGTGCCACCAGCAGAGAGGTGGGGCTCCCAAATGAGCAGTTCTTC.